The 27 T cell receptor beta chains presented below share a single source sample, sequenced in a study of T-cell memory formation after mild COVID-19. TCRdb passed the 5' RACE reads through MiXCR, listing each CDR3 protein once. The table lists a few hundred thousand distinct CDR3 sequences, about 17% of them singletons, with 20% to 25% in the top ten. Sequencing was done on a sample of PBMCs or a T cell subset sorted from them (not recorded which). Source of these receptors: a man younger than 35 who had mild COVID-19 (a few samples of this study predate the infection). Cell type and time point are not known.

The chain combines TRBV12-3 or TRBV12-4 with TRBJ2-2; D remains unclear. The ends were cut back, 6 bases at V and 1 base at J, with 6 bases in the middle. The CDR3 covers 13 residues. The CDR3 here is CASRIQNTGELFF. CDR3 DNA sequence: TGTGCCAGCAGAATACAGAACACCGGGGAGCTGTTTTTT.

V is TRBV29-1 and J is TRBJ2-3, with D perhaps matching TRBD1 (6 bases). This CDR3 spans 11 amino acids. V was shortened by 6 bases and J by 3 bases, with 7 bases between the two germline ends. Germline V gene lookup returns CDR1 SQVTM and CDR2 ANQGSEA. CDR3 sequence reads: CSVQGTDTQYF. The CDR3 nucleotides read TGCAGCGTGCAGGGGACAGATACGCAGTATTTT.

The chain employs TRBV19 and TRBJ1-1; D gene uncertain. Per germline, CDR1 LNHDA and CDR2 SQIVND (reference sequence). V was pared by 10 bases and J by 1 base, with 16 bases between. The CDR3 consists of 14 residues. The CDR3 protein is CANPREAPNTEAFF. DNA of the CDR3: TGTGCCAACCCTCGTGAGGCTCCGAACACTGAAGCTTTCTTT.

The chain links TRBV5-1 to TRBJ2-1, with no clear D. Germline lookup yields CDR1 SGHRS and CDR2 YFSETQ. The CDR3 runs 15 residues. Trimming cost V 6 bases and J 5 bases, with 18 bases left between them. CDR3 DNA: TGCGCCAGCAACAAACCGGAGATGGGCAACAATGAGCAGTTCTTC. Protein sequence: CASNKPEMGNNEQFF.

The chain carries TRBV29-1 and TRBJ2-3; 8 nucleotides agree with TRBD2. Germline V gene sequence: CDR1 SQVTM, CDR2 ANQGSEA. The trim removed 5 bases at V and 2 bases at J, leaving 3 bases unmatched. CDR3 length: 13 amino acids. Here the CDR3 reads CSVHGGVTDTQYF. CDR3 nucleotide sequence: TGCAGCGTTCACGGGGGGGTCACAGATACGCAGTATTTT.

V usage is TRBV27 and J usage is TRBJ2-3; D uncertain. Germline CDR1 is MNHEY and CDR2 is SMNVEV (reference sequence). The CDR3 length is 11 residues. Trimming stripped 10 bases from V and 6 bases from J, with 11 bases between. CDR3 in amino acids: CAILHGDTQYF. The CDR3 nucleotides read TGTGCCATCCTTCACGGGGATACGCAGTATTTT.

A single count supports this clonotype. V gene TRBV9 combines with J gene TRBJ1-1; D ambiguous. Trimming left V 3 bases short and J 0 bases short, with 9 bases between. Germline assignment: CDR1 SGDLS and CDR2 YYNGEE. CDR3 length: 14 amino acids. In DNA form, the CDR3 reads TGTGCCAGCAGCGCCAATATCATGAACACTGAAGCTTTCTTT. It is translated as CASSANIMNTEAFF. Full variable domain (outside the CDR3, taken from reference TRBV9 and TRBJ1-1): DSGVTQTPKHLITATGQRVTLRCSPRSGDLSVYWYQQSLDQGLQFLIQYYNGEERAKGNILERFSAQQFPDLHSELNLSSLELGDSALYFCASSANIMNTEAFFGQGTRLTVV.

The chain is built from TRBV12-3 or TRBV12-4 and TRBJ2-1; possible D gene TRBD1, 5 bases. Deletions cut 6 bases from V and 1 base from J, with 16 bases between. The CDR3 covers 16 residues. The CDR3 sequence: CASRPRAGYSYNEQFF. CDR3 in DNA: TGTGCCAGCAGACCTAGAGCAGGGTATTCCTACAATGAGCAGTTCTTC.

This chain joins TRBV6-2 or TRBV6-3 and TRBJ2-5; D perhaps matches TRBD1 (5 bases). Germline V gives CDR1 MNHEY, CDR2 SVGEGT. CDR3 length: 12 residues. V was cut by 5 bases and J by 7 bases, with 11 bases left in between. DNA for the CDR3: TGTGCCAGCAGTCCCTGGCAGGGGACCCAGTACTTC. It yields the protein CASSPWQGTQYF.

The rearrangement uses TRBV4-2 and TRBJ1-2, with a weak D call TRBD1 (6 bases). From germline, CDR1 is LGHNA and CDR2 YNFKEQ. V was trimmed by 4 bases and J by 6 bases, leaving 27 bases between them. This CDR3 spans 18 amino acids. CDR3 DNA: TGTGCCAGCAGCCGAAACGGGGGGCGCCCCGATGGTCTCAATGGCTACACCTTC. Amino acids: CASSRNGGRPDGLNGYTF.

This clonotype was counted between two and nine times. This chain joins TRBV7-6 and TRBJ2-1, with 7 positions matching TRBD2. The CDR3 has 16 residues. The V gene end was trimmed by 7 bases and the J gene end by 4 bases; junction bases not matched to a gene: 13. CDR1 and CDR2 from the germline V gene are SGHVS and FNYEAQ. The CDR3, as DNA: TGTGCCAGCACCCTCCAGGTCGGGACTACATACAATGAGCAGTTCTTC. Amino acid sequence: CASTLQVGTTYNEQFF. Supplemented by reference TRBV7-6 and TRBJ2-1, the full variable domain reads GAGVSQSPRYKVTKRGQDVALRCDPISGHVSLYWYRQALGQGPEFLTYFNYEAQQDKSGLPNDRFSAERPEGSISTLTIQRTEQRDSAMYRCASTLQVGTTYNEQFFGPGTRLTVL.

Many counts were recorded for this clonotype. The rearrangement joins TRBV5-1 to TRBJ2-7; D might be TRBD1 or TRBD2, each matching 6 bases. CDR1 and CDR2 from the germline V gene are SGHRS and YFSETQ. The CDR3 loop spans 11 amino acids. V was pared by 4 bases and J by 6 bases, with 8 bases between. Here the CDR3 DNA reads TGCGCCAGCAGCGGAGGGGGCGAGCAGTACTTC. Amino acid sequence: CASSGGGEQYF.

This clonotype was counted a few times. This chain links TRBV11-1 with TRBJ1-3; possible D gene TRBD1, 5 bases. The CDR3 extends over 15 amino acids. CDR1 and CDR2 from the germline V gene are SGHAT and FQDESV (reference sequence). The V end lost 6 bases, the J end lost 0 bases, and 12 bases lay between the germline ends. In DNA form, the CDR3 reads TGTGCCAGCAGTGAGCACAGGAGCTCTGGAAACACCATATATTTT. Translating it yields CASSEHRSSGNTIYF.

As for this clonotype: A much larger clone differs from this one at a single base, so this may be a read error. The gene calls are TRBV7-2 and TRBJ2-7; either TRBD1 or TRBD2 may supply D (5 bases each). Germline CDR1 reads SGHTA; CDR2 reads FQGNSA. This CDR3 is 12 amino acids long. Between the trimmed V and J ends, which lost 6 bases and 3 bases, there was a span of 9 bases. CDR3 protein: CASSWDGYEQYV. The CDR3 nucleotides read TGTGCCAGCAGTTGGGACGGCTACGAGCAGTACGTC.

This clonotype was counted only a few times. The gene calls are TRBV12-3 or TRBV12-4 and TRBJ2-2, with D unresolved. The CDR3 has 13 residues. The V end lost 2 bases, the J end lost 4 bases, and 5 bases lay between the germline ends. CDR3: CASSLLSTGELFF. The CDR3, as DNA: TGTGCCAGCAGTTTATTGAGCACCGGGGAGCTGTTTTTT.

The genes are TRBV7-2 and TRBJ1-1; possibly TRBD1 for D (6 bases). Trimming took 5 bases from V and 11 from J, leaving 15 bases between them. The CDR3 covers 12 residues. Per germline, CDR1 SGHTA and CDR2 FQGNSA. The CDR3 protein is CASSQDRLGAFF. The CDR3 nucleotides read TGTGCCAGCAGCCAAGACAGGTTGGGGGCTTTCTTT.

This clonotype showed up many times. V is TRBV6-5 and J is TRBJ1-2; perhaps TRBD1 as D (5 bases). The CDR3 contains 15 residues. Deletions cut 0 bases from V and 4 bases from J, with 12 bases between. The germline CDR1 and CDR2 sequences are MNHEY and SVGAGI. The CDR3 nucleotides are TGTGCCAGCAGTTACTCCGGGGCACGAGCCTATGGCTACACCTTC. As protein: CASSYSGARAYGYTF.

In its sample, this clonotype was seen a few times. The chain recombines TRBV9 with TRBJ1-2, with D possibly being TRBD1 (5 bases). Trimming left V 0 bases short and J 5 bases short, with 11 bases between. The CDR3 spans 14 residues. Germline values: CDR1 SGDLS, CDR2 YYNGEE. The CDR3 bases are TGTGCCAGCAGCGTAGAGGTGACAGCATATGGCTACACCTTC. Its protein product is CASSVEVTAYGYTF.

The rearrangement uses TRBV27 and TRBJ1-2; D remains unclear. Germline V gene data show CDR1 as MNHEY and CDR2 as SMNVEV (reference sequence). The CDR3 is 16 amino acids. Trimming removed 7 bases from V and 6 bases from J, with 24 bases in between. In DNA, the CDR3 is TGTGCCAGCACCCGAGAGGCTGGACTCATATCCGATGGCTACACCTTC. Protein product: CASTREAGLISDGYTF.

V usage is TRBV4-2 and J usage is TRBJ2-1; D possibly corresponds to TRBD2 (6 bases). Trimming took 6 bases from V and 4 from J, leaving 16 bases between them. Per the germline V gene, CDR1 is LGHNA and CDR2 is YNFKEQ. The CDR3 extends over 15 amino acids. The CDR3 is CASRRWAGNYNEQFF. CDR3 DNA: TGTGCCAGCAGGCGATGGGCGGGGAATTACAATGAGCAGTTCTTC.

This clonotype turned up a few times. The V call is TRBV4-3, the J call TRBJ1-5; 8 nucleotides line up with TRBD1. With 4 bases clipped from V and 2 bases from J, the junction kept 4 bases outside the gene matches. The CDR3 sequence is 15 residues long. Germline CDR1 reads LGHNA; CDR2 reads YSLEER. DNA of the CDR3: TGCGCCAGCAGCCGGGACAGGCTCGGCAATCAGCCCCAGCATTTT. Amino acid sequence: CASSRDRLGNQPQHF.

The sample holds a few counts of this clonotype. The CDR3 loop is CASTLFGGSNQPQHF. The CDR3 nucleotides are TGTGCCAGCACCCTATTTGGGGGCTCTAATCAGCCCCAGCATTTT. This sequence joins TRBV12-3 or TRBV12-4 and TRBJ1-5; weak D call: TRBD1 (6 bases). This CDR3 is 15 amino acids long. The ends were cut back, 7 bases at V and 4 bases at J, with 17 bases in the middle.

This clonotype came up a few times. The V gene is TRBV5-1, the J gene TRBJ2-3, with D possibly being TRBD2 (5 bases). The V end lost 2 bases, the J end lost 6 bases, and 10 bases lay between the germline ends. CDR3 length: 13 amino acids. Per the germline V gene, CDR1 is SGHRS and CDR2 is YFSETQ. CDR3 sequence: CASSLDLADTQYF. CDR3 sequence (DNA): TGCGCCAGCAGCTTAGATCTAGCCGATACGCAGTATTTT.

This clonotype showed up just a few times. The gene calls are TRBV19 and TRBJ1-5; D ambiguous. The CDR3 contains 13 residues. V gave up 3 bases and J gave up 4 bases, with 7 bases separating them. Germline lookup yields CDR1 LNHDA and CDR2 SQIVND (reference sequence). The CDR3 spells CASSISINQPQHF. Written as DNA, the CDR3 is TGTGCCAGTAGTATTTCGATAAATCAGCCCCAGCATTTT.

This clonotype turned up a few times. The chain carries TRBV20-1 and TRBJ2-7, with 9 bases aligning to TRBD2. Unmatched junction bases numbered 7, after V lost 3 bases and J lost 4 bases. Looked up from germline, CDR1 is DFQATT and CDR2 is SNEGSKA (reference sequence). The CDR3 contains 14 residues. CDR3 in DNA: TGCAGTGCTAGTGACCCTAGCGGGGTTTACGAGCAGTACGTC. Protein: CSASDPSGVYEQYV.

This rearrangement joins TRBV7-6 to TRBJ1-4; 9 nucleotides align to TRBD1. Looked up from germline, CDR1 is SGHVS and CDR2 is FNYEAQ. The V gene end was trimmed by 5 bases and the J gene end by 7 bases; junction bases not matched to a gene: 5. This CDR3 comprises 14 residues. The CDR3 protein is CASSNRGQGEKLFF. In DNA, the CDR3 is TGTGCCAGCAGCAACAGGGGGCAGGGTGAAAAACTGTTTTTT.

A few counts support this clonotype. The rearrangement uses TRBV7-8 and TRBJ2-3; D unclear. Trimming removed 7 bases from V and 5 bases from J, with 16 bases in between. Germline V gene sequence: CDR1 SGHVS, CDR2 FQNEAQ. The CDR3 is made up of 14 amino acids. CDR3 residues: CASTTSPGGDTQYF. CDR3 nucleotide sequence: TGTGCCAGCACTACGAGCCCTGGCGGAGATACGCAGTATTTT.